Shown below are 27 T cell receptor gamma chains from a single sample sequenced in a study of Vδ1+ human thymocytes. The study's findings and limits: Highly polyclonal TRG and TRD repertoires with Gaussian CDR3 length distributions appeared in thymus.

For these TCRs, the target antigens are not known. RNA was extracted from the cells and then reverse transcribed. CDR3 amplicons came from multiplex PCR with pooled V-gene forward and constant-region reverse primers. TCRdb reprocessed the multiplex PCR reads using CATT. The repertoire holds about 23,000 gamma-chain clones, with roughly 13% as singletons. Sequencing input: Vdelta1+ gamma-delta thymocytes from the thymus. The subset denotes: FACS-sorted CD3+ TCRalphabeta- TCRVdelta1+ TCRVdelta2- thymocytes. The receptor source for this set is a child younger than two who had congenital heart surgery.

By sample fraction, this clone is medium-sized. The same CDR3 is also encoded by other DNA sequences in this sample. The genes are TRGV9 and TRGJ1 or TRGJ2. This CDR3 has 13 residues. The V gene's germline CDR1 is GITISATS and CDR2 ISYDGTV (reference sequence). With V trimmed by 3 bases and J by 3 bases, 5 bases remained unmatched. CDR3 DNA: TGTGCCTTGTGGGAGCTCCTTTATTATAAGAAACTCTTT. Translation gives CALWELLYYKKLF.

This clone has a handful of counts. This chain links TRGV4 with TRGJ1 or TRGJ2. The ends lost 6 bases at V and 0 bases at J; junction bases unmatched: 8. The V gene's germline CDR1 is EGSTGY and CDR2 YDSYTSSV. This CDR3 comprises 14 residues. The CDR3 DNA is TGTGCCACCTGGAACCGGCTGAATTATTATAAGAAACTCTTT. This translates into CATWNRLNYYKKLF.

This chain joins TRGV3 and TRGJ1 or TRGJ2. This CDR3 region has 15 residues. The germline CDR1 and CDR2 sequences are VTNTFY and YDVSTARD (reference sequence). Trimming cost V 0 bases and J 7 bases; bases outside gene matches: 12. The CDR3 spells CATWDRQNLTYKKLF. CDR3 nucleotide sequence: TGTGCCACCTGGGACAGGCAAAATCTGACCTATAAGAAACTCTTT.

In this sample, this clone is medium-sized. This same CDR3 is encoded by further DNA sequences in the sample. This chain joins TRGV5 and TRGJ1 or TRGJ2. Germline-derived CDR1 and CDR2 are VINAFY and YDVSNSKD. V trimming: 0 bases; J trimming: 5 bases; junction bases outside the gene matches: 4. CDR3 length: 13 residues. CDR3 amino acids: CATWDRPHYKKLF. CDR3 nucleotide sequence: TGTGCCACCTGGGACAGGCCGCATTATAAGAAACTCTTT.

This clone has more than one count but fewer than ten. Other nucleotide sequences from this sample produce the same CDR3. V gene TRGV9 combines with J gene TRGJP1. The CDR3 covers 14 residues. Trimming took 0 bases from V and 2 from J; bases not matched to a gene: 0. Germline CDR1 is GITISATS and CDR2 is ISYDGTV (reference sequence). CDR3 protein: CALWEVTTGWFKIF. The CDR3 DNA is TGTGCCTTGTGGGAGGTGACCACTGGTTGGTTCAAGATATTT.

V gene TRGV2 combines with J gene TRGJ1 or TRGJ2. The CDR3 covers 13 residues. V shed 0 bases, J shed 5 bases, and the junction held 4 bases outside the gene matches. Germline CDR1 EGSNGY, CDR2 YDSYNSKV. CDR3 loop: CATWDGRHYKKLF. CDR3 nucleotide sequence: TGTGCCACCTGGGACGGGCGGCATTATAAGAAACTCTTT.

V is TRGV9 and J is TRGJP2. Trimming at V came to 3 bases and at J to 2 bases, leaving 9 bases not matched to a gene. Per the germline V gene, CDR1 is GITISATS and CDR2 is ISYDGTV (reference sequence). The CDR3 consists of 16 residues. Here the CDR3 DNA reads TGTGCCTTGTGGGAGCAGGATATGAGTAGTGATTGGATCAAGACGTTT. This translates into CALWEQDMSSDWIKTF.

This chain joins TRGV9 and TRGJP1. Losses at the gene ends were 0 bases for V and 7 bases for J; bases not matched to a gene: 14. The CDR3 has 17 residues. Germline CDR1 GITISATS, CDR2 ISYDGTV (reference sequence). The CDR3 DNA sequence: TGTGCCTTGTGGGAGGTGGACCGATGTGTTGGTGGTTGGTTCAAGATATTT. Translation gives CALWEVDRCVGGWFKIF.

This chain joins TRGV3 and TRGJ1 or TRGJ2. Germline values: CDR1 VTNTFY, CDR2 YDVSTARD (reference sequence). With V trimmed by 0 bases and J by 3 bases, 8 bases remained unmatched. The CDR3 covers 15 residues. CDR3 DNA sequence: TGTGCCACCTGGGACAGGCCCTCGGGTTATTATAAGAAACTCTTT. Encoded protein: CATWDRPSGYYKKLF.

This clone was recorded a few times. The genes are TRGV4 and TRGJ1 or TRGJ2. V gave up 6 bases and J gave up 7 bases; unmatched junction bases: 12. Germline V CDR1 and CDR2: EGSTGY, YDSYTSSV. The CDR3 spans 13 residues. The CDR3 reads CATWNDQTYKKLF. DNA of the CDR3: TGTGCCACCTGGAATGATCAAACCTATAAGAAACTCTTT.

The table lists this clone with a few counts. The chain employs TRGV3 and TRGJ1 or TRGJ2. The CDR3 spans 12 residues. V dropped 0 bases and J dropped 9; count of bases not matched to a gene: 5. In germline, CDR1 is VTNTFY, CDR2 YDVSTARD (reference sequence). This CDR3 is CATWDRRSKKLF. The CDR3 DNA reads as TGTGCCACCTGGGACAGGCGTAGTAAGAAACTCTTT.

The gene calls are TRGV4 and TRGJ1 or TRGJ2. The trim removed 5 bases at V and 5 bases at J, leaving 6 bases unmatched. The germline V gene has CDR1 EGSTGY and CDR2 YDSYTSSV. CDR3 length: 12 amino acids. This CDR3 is CATWAWDYKKLF. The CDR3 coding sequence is TGTGCCACCTGGGCCTGGGATTATAAGAAACTCTTT.

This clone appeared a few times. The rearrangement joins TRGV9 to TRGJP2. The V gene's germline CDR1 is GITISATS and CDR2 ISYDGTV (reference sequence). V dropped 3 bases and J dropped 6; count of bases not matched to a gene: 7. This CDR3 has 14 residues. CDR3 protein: CALWENAGDWIKTF. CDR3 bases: TGTGCCTTGTGGGAGAATGCGGGTGATTGGATCAAGACGTTT.

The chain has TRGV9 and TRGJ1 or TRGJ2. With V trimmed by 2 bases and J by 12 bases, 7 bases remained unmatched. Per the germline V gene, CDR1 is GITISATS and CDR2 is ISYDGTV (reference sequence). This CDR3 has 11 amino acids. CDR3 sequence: CALWEAPRKLF. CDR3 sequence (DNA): TGTGCCTTGTGGGAGGCTCCTAGGAAACTCTTT.

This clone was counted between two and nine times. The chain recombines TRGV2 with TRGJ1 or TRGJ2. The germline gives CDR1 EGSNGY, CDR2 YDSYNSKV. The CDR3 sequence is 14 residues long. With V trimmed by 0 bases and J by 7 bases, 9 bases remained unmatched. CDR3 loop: CATWDGPLGYKKLF. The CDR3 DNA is TGTGCCACCTGGGACGGGCCGCTGGGGTATAAGAAACTCTTT.

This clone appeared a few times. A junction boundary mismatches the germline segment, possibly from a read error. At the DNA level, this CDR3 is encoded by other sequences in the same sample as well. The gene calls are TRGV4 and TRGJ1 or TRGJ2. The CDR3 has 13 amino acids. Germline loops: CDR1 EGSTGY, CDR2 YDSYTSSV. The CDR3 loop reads CATWNGGYYKKLF. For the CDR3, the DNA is TGTGCCACCTGGAATGGTGGTTATTATAAGAAACTCTTT.

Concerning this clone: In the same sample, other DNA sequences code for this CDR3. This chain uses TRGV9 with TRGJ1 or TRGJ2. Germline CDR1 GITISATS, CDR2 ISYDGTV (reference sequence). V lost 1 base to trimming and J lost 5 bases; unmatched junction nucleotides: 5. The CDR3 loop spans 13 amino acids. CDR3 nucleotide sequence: TGTGCCTTGTGGGAGGTTCTCCATTATAAGAAACTCTTT. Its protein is CALWEVLHYKKLF.

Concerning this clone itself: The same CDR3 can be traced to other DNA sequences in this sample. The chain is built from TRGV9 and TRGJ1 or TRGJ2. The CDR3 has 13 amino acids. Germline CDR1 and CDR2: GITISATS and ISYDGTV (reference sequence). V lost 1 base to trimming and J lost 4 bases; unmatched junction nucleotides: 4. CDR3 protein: CALWEVPYYKKLF. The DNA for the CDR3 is TGTGCCTTGTGGGAGGTTCCCTATTATAAGAAACTCTTT.

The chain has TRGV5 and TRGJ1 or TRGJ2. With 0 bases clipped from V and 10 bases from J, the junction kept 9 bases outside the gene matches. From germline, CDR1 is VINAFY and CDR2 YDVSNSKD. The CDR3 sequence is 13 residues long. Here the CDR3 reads CATWDRPPTKKLF. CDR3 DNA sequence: TGTGCCACCTGGGACAGGCCCCCGACAAAGAAACTCTTT.

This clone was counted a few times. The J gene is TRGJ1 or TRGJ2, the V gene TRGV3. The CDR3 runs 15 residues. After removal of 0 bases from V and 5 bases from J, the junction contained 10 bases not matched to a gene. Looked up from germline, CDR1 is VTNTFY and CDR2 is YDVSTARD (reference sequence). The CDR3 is CATWDRPLGHYKKLF. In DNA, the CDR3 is TGTGCCACCTGGGACAGGCCTTTGGGTCATTATAAGAAACTCTTT.

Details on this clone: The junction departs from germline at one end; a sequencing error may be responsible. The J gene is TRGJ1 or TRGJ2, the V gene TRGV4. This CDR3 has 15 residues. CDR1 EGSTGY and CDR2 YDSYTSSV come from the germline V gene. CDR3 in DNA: TGTGCCACCTGGAATGGACCTGACCTTTATTATAAGAAACTCTTT. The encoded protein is CATWNGPDLYYKKLF.

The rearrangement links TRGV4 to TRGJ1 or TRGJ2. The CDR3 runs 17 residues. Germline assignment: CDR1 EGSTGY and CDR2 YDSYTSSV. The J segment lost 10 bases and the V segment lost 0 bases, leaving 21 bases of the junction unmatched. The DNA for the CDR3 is TGTGCCACCTGGGATGGGCAAAGGTCAGCCAAACATAGAAAGAAACTCTTT. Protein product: CATWDGQRSAKHRKKLF.

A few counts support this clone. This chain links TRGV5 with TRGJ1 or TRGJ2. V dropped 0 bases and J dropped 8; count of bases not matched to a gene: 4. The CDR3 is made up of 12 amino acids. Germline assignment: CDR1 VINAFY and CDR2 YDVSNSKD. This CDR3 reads CATWDRLNKKLF. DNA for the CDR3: TGTGCCACCTGGGACAGGCTAAATAAGAAACTCTTT.

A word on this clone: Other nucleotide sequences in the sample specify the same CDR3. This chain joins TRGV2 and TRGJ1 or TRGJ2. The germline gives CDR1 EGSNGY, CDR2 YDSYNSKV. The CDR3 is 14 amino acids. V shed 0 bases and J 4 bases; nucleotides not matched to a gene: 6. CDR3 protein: CATWDGPGYYKKLF. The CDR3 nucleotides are TGTGCCACCTGGGACGGGCCAGGGTATTATAAGAAACTCTTT.

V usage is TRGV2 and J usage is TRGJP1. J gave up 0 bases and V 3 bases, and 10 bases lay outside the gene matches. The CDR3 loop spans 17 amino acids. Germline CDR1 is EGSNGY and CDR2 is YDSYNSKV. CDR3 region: CATWDPEVDTTGWFKIF. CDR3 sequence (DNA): TGTGCCACCTGGGACCCCGAGGTGGATACCACTGGTTGGTTCAAGATATTT.

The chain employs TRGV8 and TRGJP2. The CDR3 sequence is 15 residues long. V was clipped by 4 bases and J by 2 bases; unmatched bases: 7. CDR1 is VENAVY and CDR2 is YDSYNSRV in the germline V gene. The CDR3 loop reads CATWEGWSSDWIKTF. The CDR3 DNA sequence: TGTGCCACCTGGGAAGGGTGGAGTAGTGATTGGATCAAGACGTTT.

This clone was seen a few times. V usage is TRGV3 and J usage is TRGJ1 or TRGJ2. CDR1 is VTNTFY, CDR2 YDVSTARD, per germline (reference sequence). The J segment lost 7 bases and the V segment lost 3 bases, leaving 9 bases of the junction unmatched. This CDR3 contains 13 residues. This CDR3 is CATWDSRKYKKLF. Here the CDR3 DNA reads TGTGCCACCTGGGACTCGCGGAAATATAAGAAACTCTTT.